A selection of T cell receptor beta chains follows, all from one sample in a study of T cell clonotyping in hematopoietic cell transplantation. Method: immunoSEQ multiplex PCR; TCRdb's copy keeps in-frame clones and lacks some. In the table there are 37,000 or so clones, roughly 88% of which are singletons. Sequences were obtained from peripheral blood mononuclear cells. All receptors derive from a woman aged 40 to 50 in good health. Some clones in this sample may be carry-over from other donors' samples. CDR3s include the opening cysteine and the closing phenylalanine or tryptophan. Each record gives: D gene, clone size, V gene, J gene, CDR3 DNA, CDR3 protein. A D gene is named only where the DNA matches it firmly. Only part of the rows carry a size: once, few, many, or a class if the clone is expanded.

-,-,TRBV5-1,TRBJ2-7,TGCGCCAGCAGCTTGGATTTTTCGGTGAGCTCCTACGAGCAGTACTTC,CASSLDFSVSSYEQYF
-,-,TRBV11-2,TRBJ2-1,TGTGCCAGCAGCACGGACAGCTACAATGAGCAGTTCTTC,CASSTDSYNEQFF
TRBD2,-,TRBV5-6,TRBJ2-5,TGTGCCAGCAGCTTGGGAGCGGGAGGGTTCCAAGAGACCCAGTACTTC,CASSLGAGGFQETQYF
TRBD2,-,TRBV29-1,TRBJ2-2,TGCAGCGTGGGGGGTAGCGGGAGTGTGACCGGGGAGCTGTTTTTT,CSVGGSGSVTGELFF
-,-,TRBV4-1,TRBJ1-4,TGCGCCAGCAGCCAAACTTCTGGCGTCAATGAAAAACTGTTTTTT,CASSQTSGVNEKLFF
-,-,TRBV30,TRBJ1-2,TGTGCCTGGGACCAGGGTAATAACTATGGCTACACCTTC,CAWDQGNNYGYTF
TRBD1,-,TRBV6-5,TRBJ1-1,TGTGCCAGCAGTTCGACCTGGGGACAGGGGGCGCCAGGTGCTTTCTTT,CASSSTWGQGAPGAFF
TRBD1,-,TRBV27,TRBJ1-2,TGTGCCAGCAGTTTCAGGGGGCGAAACTATGGCTACACCTTC,CASSFRGRNYGYTF
-,-,TRBV7-2,TRBJ2-7,TGTGCCAGCAGTTCCTCGGCCTCACGCTACGAGCAGTACTTC,CASSSSASRYEQYF
-,-,TRBV30,TRBJ1-1,TGTGCCTGGAGGGGGGACACTGAAGCTTTCTTT,CAWRGDTEAFF
-,-,TRBV28,TRBJ1-1,TGTGCCAGCAGGACGGGTAACACTGAAGCTTTCTTT,CASRTGNTEAFF
-,-,TRBV5-1,TRBJ2-7,TGCGCCAGCACCCGGGAGCTGGAGGTCGCCGAGCAGTACTTC,CASTRELEVAEQYF
TRBD1,-,TRBV13,TRBJ2-1,TGTGCCAGCAACCTGGGGGGACAGGAGACTGGATACTACAATGAGCAGTTCTTC,CASNLGGQETGYYNEQFF
-,-,TRBV7-9,TRBJ1-5,TGTGCCAGCAGCTTAGCGAATATGGAGCCCCAGCATTTT,CASSLANMEPQHF
-,-,TRBV28,TRBJ1-2,TGTGCCAGCAGTTTGTGGGGCCGTGGTGGCTACACCTTC,CASSLWGRGGYTF
-,-,TRBV25-1,TRBJ2-7,TGTGCCAGCAGTGGAGCAGGGACTTACTACGAGCAGTACTTC,CASSGAGTYYEQYF
TRBD1,-,TRBV28,TRBJ1-1,TGTGCCGCAGCGCAGCGACAGGGGGCCCCTCCGGAGGGGACTGAAGCTTTCTTT,CAAAQRQGAPPEGTEAFF
-,-,TRBV7-2,TRBJ1-2,TGTGCCAGCAGCTTAGCAACCGGGACCGAGGGCTACACCTTC,CASSLATGTEGYTF
-,-,TRBV28,TRBJ2-6,TGTGCCAGCAGTTTTGCAGGAGAGAGCTCTGGGGCCAACGTCCTGACTTTC,CASSFAGESSGANVLTF
-,-,TRBV5-1,TRBJ2-2,TGCGCCAGCAGCCAATCGGGAGTCGGCACCGGGGAGCTGTTTTTT,CASSQSGVGTGELFF
-,-,TRBV6-1,TRBJ2-7,TGTGCCACCCGGACCTCCTACGAGCAGTACTTC,CATRTSYEQYF
-,-,TRBV19,TRBJ1-5,TGTGCCAGTAGTACGGGACCCGGGGGGCCCCAGCATTTT,CASSTGPGGPQHF
-,once,TRBV6-5,TRBJ1-3,TGTGCCAGCACCGGGACAAGCGAAAACACCATATATTTT,CASTGTSENTIYF
TRBD2,-,TRBV5-4,TRBJ2-5,TGTGCCAGCAGCTTGGACCCAGGACTAGCGGAACAAGAGACCCAGTACTTC,CASSLDPGLAEQETQYF
-,-,TRBV28,TRBJ1-3,TGTGCCAGCAGTTTGAAGGACACCATATATTTT,CASSLKDTIYF
-,-,TRBV20-1,TRBJ2-1,TGCAGTATGAACCGGGGCAATGAGCAGTTCTTC,CSMNRGNEQFF
TRBD2,-,TRBV30,TRBJ2-7,TGTGCCTGGAACTCGGGAGGGCCCGAGCAGTACTTC,CAWNSGGPEQYF
TRBD1,-,TRBV5-1,TRBJ2-7,TGCGCCAGCCGACGATCCCTTACAGGGGGCCCCTACGAGCAGTACTTC,CASRRSLTGGPYEQYF
TRBD2,-,TRBV6-5,TRBJ2-7,TGTGCCAGCCAGCGGGGGGTGAACGAGCAGTACTTC,CASQRGVNEQYF
-,once,TRBV7-9,TRBJ2-2,TGTGCCAGCAGCTTAGGTCGAAACACCGGGGAGCTGTTTTTT,CASSLGRNTGELFF
-,-,TRBV6-1,TRBJ2-3,TGTGCCAGCAGGCAGCCAGGGGCGAGCACAGATACGCAGTATTTT,CASRQPGASTDTQYF
-,-,TRBV7-9,TRBJ2-1,TGTGCCAGCAGCTCCAAGGGCCCGGACAATGAGCAGTTCTTC,CASSSKGPDNEQFF
-,once,TRBV10-1,TRBJ2-7,TGCGCCAGCGGTTCAAGCTCCTACGAGCAGTACTTC,CASGSSSYEQYF
-,few,TRBV2,TRBJ2-7,TGTGCCAGCAGTGACGGGGTATCCTACGAGCAGTACTTC,CASSDGVSYEQYF
-,-,TRBV2,TRBJ2-2,TGTGCCAGCAGTGACGAGATGGATGGGGAGCTGTTTTTT,CASSDEMDGELFF
TRBD1,-,TRBV2,TRBJ1-2,TGTGCCAGCAGCCCGGGACAGGCGGACTATGGCTACACCTTC,CASSPGQADYGYTF
-,-,TRBV18,TRBJ1-3,TGTGCCAGCTCACCGGACGGAGTGACTGGAAACACCATATATTTT,CASSPDGVTGNTIYF
-,-,TRBV6-5,TRBJ1-4,TGTGCCAGCAGTGACGTTGTAACTAATGAAAAACTGTTTTTT,CASSDVVTNEKLFF
-,-,TRBV7-2,TRBJ2-7,TGTGCCAGCAGCTTAGAGGCCTCCTCGAGCCACGAGCAGTACTTC,CASSLEASSSHEQYF
TRBD1,once,TRBV5-1,TRBJ2-7,TGCGCCAGCAGCTTGGAGGGGACAGGGTACGAGCAGTACTTC,CASSLEGTGYEQYF
-,-,TRBV4-2,TRBJ1-4,TGTGCCAGCAGCCAAGACGGGGACACTAATGAAAAACTGTTTTTT,CASSQDGDTNEKLFF
-,-,TRBV5-4,TRBJ1-1,TGTGCCAGCAGCCCGGGACAAGTGAACACTGAAGCTTTCTTT,CASSPGQVNTEAFF
-,-,TRBV30,TRBJ1-1,TGTGCCTGGAGTGTAGGGACATCCAACACTGAAGCTTTCTTT,CAWSVGTSNTEAFF